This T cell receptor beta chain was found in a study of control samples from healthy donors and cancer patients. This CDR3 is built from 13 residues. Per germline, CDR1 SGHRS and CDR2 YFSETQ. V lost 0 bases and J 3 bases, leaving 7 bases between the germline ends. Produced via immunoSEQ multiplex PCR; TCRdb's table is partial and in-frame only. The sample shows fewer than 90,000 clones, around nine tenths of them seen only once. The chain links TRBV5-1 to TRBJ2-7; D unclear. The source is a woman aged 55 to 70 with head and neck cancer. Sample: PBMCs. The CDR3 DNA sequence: TGCGCCAGCAGCTTGGTCCCTCGCTACGAGCAGTACTTC. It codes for CASSLVPRYEQYF.